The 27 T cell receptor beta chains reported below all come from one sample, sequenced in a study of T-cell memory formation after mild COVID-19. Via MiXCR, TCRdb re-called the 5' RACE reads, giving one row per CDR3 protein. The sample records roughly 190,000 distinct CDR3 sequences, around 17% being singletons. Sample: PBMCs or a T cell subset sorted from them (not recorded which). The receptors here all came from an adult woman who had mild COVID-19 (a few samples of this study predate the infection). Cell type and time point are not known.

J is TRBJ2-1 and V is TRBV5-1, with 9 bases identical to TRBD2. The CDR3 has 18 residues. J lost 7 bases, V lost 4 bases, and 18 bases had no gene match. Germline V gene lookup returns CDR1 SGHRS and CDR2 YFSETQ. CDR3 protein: CASSAERRGLAGRNEQFF. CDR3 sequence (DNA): TGCGCCAGCAGCGCGGAGCGTCGGGGGCTAGCGGGGCGGAATGAGCAGTTCTTC.

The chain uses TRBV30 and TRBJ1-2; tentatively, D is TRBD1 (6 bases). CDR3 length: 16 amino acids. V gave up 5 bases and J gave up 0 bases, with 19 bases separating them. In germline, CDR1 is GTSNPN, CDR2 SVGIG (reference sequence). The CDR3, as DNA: TGTGCCTGGGGTACAGGGTCCGGCGTGGCTAACTATGGCTACACCTTC. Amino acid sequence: CAWGTGSGVANYGYTF.

This CDR3 is CASSPPRGTEDTGELFF. CDR3 nucleotide sequence: TGTGCCAGCTCACCACCTCGAGGGACAGAAGACACCGGGGAGCTGTTTTTT. The chain combines TRBV18 with TRBJ2-2; TRBD1 matches at 7 bases. The germline V gene encodes CDR1 KGHSH and CDR2 LQKENI. The CDR3 is 17 amino acids. Unmatched junction bases numbered 7, after V lost 0 bases and J lost 3 bases.

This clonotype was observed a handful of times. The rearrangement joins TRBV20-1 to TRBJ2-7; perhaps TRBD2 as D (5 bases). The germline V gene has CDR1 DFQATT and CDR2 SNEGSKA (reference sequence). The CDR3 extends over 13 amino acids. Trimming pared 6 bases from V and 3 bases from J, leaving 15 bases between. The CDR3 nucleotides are TGCAGTGCAACTAGGACGGGAAACTACGAGCAGTACTTC. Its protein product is CSATRTGNYEQYF.

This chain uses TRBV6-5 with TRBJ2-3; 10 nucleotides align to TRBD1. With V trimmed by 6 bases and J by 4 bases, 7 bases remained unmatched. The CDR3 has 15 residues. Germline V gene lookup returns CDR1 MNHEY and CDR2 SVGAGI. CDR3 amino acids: CASRGDRGGPDTQYF. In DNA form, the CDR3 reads TGTGCCAGCAGGGGGGACAGGGGAGGTCCAGATACGCAGTATTTT.

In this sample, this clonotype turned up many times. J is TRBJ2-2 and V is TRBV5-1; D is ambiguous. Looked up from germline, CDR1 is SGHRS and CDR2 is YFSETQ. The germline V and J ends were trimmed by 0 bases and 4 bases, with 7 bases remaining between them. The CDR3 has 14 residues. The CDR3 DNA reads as TGCGCCAGCAGCTTGGGAGAGTCCACCGGGGAGCTGTTTTTT. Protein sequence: CASSLGESTGELFF.

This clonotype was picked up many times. The CDR3, as DNA: TGTGCCAGCAGCCCCGGAGGACAGGGTCGGGTTGGAGGCTACACCTTC. This translates into CASSPGGQGRVGGYTF. The V and J genes are TRBV7-2 and TRBJ1-2, with TRBD1 matching 8 bases. Unmatched junction bases numbered 16, after V lost 5 bases and J lost 8 bases. There are 16 residues in the CDR3. Looked up from germline, CDR1 is SGHTA and CDR2 is FQGNSA.

The CDR3 region has the DNA TGTGCCAGCAGTCCCGAACAGGGGTATCAGCCCCAGCATTTT. Its protein is CASSPEQGYQPQHF. V and J are TRBV12-3 or TRBV12-4 and TRBJ1-5; the match to TRBD1 covers 7 bases. After removal of 5 bases from V and 5 bases from J, the junction contained 6 bases not matched to a gene. The CDR3 sequence is 14 residues long.

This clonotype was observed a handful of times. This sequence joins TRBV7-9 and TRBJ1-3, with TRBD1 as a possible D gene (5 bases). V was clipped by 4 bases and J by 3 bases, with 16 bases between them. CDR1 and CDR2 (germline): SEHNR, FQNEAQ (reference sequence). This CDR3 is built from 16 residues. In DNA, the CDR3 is TGTGCCAGCAGCTCTAGTTGGCAGGGTGATGGAAACACCATATATTTT. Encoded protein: CASSSSWQGDGNTIYF.

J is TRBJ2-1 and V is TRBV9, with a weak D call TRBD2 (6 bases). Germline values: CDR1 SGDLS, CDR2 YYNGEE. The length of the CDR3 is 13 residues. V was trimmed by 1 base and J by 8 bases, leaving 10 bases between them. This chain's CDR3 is CASSVRGNDEQFF. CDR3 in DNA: TGTGCCAGCAGCGTACGCGGGAATGATGAGCAGTTCTTC.

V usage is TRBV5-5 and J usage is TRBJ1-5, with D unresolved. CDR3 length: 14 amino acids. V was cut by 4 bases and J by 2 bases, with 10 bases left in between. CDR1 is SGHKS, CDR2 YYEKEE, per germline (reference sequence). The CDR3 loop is CASSRALGNQPQHF. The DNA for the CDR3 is TGTGCCAGCAGCCGGGCCTTGGGCAATCAGCCCCAGCATTTT.

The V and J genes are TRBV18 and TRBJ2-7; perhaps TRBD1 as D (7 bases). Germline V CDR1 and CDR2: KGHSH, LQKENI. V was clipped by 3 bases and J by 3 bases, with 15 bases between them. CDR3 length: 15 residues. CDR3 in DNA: TGTGCCAGCTCACCCCCCGGAGGGGGCATCTACGAGCAGTACTTC. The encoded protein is CASSPPGGGIYEQYF.

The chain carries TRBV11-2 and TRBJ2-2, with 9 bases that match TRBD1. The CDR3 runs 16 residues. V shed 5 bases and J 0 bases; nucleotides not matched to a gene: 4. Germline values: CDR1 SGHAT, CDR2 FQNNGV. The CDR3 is CASSLGQGTNTGELFF. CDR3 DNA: TGTGCCAGCAGCCTCGGACAGGGGACGAACACCGGGGAGCTGTTTTTT.

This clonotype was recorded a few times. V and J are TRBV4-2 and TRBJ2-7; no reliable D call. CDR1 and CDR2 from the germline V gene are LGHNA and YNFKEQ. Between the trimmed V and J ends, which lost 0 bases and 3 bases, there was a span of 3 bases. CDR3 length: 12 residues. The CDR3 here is CASSQDLYEQYF. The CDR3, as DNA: TGTGCCAGCAGCCAAGATCTCTACGAGCAGTACTTC.

In DNA, the CDR3 is TGCGCCAGCAGCTTGGGGGACGCAGTGAACACTGAAGCTTTCTTT. Its translation is CASSLGDAVNTEAFF. V usage is TRBV5-1 and J usage is TRBJ1-1, with a weak D call TRBD1 (5 bases). V was cut by 0 bases and J by 0 bases, with 9 bases left in between. This CDR3 region has 15 residues. CDR1 and CDR2 (germline): SGHRS, YFSETQ. Filled out from reference TRBV5-1 and TRBJ1-1, the complete variable domain reads KAGVTQTPRYLIKTRGQQVTLSCSPISGHRSVSWYQQTPGQGLQFLFEYFSETQRNKGNFPGRFSGRQFSNSRSEMNVSTLELGDSALYLCASSLGDAVNTEAFFGQGTRLTVV.

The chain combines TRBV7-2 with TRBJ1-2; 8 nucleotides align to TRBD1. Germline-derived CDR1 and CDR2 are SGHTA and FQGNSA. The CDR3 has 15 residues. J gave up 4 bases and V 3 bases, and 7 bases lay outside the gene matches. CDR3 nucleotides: TGTGCCAGCAGCTTTGCAGGGGGCACGGGCTATGGCTACACCTTC. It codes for CASSFAGGTGYGYTF.

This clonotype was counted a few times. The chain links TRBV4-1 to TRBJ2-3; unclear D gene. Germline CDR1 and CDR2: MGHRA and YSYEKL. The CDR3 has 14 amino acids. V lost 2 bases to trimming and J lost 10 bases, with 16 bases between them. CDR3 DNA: TGCGCCAGCAGCCAACTCCTAGGTTCTTACGCGCAGTATTTT. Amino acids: CASSQLLGSYAQYF.

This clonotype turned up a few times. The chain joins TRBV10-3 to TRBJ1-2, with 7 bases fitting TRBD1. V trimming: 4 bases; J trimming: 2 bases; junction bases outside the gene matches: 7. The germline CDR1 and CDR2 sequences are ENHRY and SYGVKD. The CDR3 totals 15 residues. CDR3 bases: TGTGCCATCAGTGGCGGAGAGGGACAGAACTATGGCTACACCTTC. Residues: CAISGGEGQNYGYTF.

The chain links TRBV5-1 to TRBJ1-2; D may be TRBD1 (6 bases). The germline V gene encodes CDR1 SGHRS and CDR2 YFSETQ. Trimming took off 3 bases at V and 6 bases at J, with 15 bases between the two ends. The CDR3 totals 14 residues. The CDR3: CASSSWTATNGYTF. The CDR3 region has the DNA TGCGCCAGCAGCTCCTGGACAGCGACCAATGGCTACACCTTC.

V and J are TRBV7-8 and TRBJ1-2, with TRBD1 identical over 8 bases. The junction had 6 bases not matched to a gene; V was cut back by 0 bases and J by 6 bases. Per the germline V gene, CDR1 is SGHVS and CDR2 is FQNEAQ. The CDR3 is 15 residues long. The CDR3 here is CASSLAGQASDGYTF. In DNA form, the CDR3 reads TGTGCCAGCAGCTTAGCGGGACAGGCGAGCGATGGCTACACCTTC. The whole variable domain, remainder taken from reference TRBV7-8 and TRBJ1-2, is GAGVSQSPRYKVAKRGQDVALRCDPISGHVSLFWYQQALGQGPEFLTYFQNEAQLDKSGLPSDRFFAERPEGSVSTLKIQRTQQEDSAVYLCASSLAGQASDGYTFGSGTRLTVV.

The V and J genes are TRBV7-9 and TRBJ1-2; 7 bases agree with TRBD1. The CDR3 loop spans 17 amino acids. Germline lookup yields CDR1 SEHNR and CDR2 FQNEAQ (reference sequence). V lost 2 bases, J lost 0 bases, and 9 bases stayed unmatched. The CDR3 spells CASSLSQGDRANYGYTF. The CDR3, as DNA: TGTGCCAGCAGCTTATCGCAGGGGGATCGGGCTAACTATGGCTACACCTTC.

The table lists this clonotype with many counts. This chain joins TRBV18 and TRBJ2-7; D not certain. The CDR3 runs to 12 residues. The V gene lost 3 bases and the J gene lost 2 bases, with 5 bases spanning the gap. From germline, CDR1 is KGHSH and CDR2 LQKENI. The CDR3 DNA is TGTGCCAGCTCACCTCTCACCTACGAGCAGTACTTC. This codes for CASSPLTYEQYF.

CDR3 coding DNA: TGTGCCAGCCATCGGGGAGGAATCACCGGGGAGCTGTTTTTT. Its protein is CASHRGGITGELFF. This chain joins TRBV12-3 or TRBV12-4 and TRBJ2-2; a possible D gene is TRBD2 (6 bases). The CDR3 spans 14 residues. Trimming took 8 bases from V and 4 from J, leaving 14 bases between them.

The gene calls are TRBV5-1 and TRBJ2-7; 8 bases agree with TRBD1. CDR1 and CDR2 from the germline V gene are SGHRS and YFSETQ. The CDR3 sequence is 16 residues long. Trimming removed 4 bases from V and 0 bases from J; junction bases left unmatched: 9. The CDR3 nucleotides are TGCGCCAGCAGCACCGGAGGGACAGGAGCCTCCTACGAGCAGTACTTC. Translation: CASSTGGTGASYEQYF.

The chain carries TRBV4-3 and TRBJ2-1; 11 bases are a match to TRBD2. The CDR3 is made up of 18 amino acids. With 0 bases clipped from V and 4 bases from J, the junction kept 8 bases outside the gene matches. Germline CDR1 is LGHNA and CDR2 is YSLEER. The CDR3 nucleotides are TGCGCCAGCAGCCAAGAGGTACCCCTAGCGGGAGGATACAATGAGCAGTTCTTC. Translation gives CASSQEVPLAGGYNEQFF.

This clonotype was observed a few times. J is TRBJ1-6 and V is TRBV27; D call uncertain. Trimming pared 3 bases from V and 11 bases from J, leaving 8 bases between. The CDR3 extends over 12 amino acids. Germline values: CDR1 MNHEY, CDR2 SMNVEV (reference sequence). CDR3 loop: CASSFLGTPLHF. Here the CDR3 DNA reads TGTGCCAGCAGTTTCCTTGGAACACCCCTCCACTTT.

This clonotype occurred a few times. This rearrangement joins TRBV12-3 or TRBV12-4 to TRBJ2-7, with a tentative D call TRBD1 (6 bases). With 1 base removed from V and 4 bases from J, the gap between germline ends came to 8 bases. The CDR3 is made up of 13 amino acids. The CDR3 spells CASSLGDRYEQYF. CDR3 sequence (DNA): TGTGCCAGCAGTTTAGGAGACAGGTACGAGCAGTACTTC.